Listed below are T cell receptor beta chains from one sample, sequenced in a study of control samples from healthy donors and cancer patients. The data were produced by immunoSEQ multiplex PCR, yet TCRdb's version contains in-frame clones alone and is incomplete. The sample includes some 130,000 clones, roughly 89% of them seen just once. The sample taken for sequencing was blood. These receptors originate from a young man in good health. Each CDR3 is given without its conserved first and last residue. Only some rows state a clone size, as once, few, many or a class for expanded clones.

.	TRBV28	TRBJ1-5	ASSSGVGQPQH
.	TRBV10-3	TRBJ1-2	AISDGGSGYT
.	TRBV18	TRBJ2-1	ASSPATGILDEQF
.	TRBV5-4	TRBJ2-1	ASSLAVPLSSYNEQF
.	TRBV5-6	TRBJ2-7	ASSSIGTVGISYEQY
.	TRBV3-1/TRBV3-2	TRBJ1-4	ASSQRTGAFEKLF
.	TRBV7-9	TRBJ1-6	ASSSSRDSPLH
.	TRBV7-9	TRBJ1-2	ASSLSYEDGYT
once	TRBV9	TRBJ2-1	ASSVAVGGLMNEQF
.	TRBV2	TRBJ1-2	ASSEALQGRGYT